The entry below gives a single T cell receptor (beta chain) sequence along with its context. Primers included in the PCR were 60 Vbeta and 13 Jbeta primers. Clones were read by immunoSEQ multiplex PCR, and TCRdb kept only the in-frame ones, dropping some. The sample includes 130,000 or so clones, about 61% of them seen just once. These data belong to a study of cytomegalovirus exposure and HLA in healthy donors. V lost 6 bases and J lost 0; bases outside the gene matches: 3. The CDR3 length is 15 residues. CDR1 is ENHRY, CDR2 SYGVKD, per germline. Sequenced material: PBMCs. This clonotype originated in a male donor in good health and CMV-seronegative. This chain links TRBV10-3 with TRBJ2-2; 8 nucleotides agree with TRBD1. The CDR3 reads CAIRGGQANTGELFF. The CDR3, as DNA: TGTGCCATCAGGGGGGGACAGGCGAACACCGGGGAGCTGTTTTTT.